This entry lists 25 T cell receptor beta chains sequenced from one sample in a study of T cells in Graves' hyperthyroidism and ophthalmopathy. Amplification of TCR beta CDR3 regions used RNA as the template. HTBI primers were employed in a first-round RT-PCR of the TCR CDR3. TCRdb itself ran the multiplex PCR reads through MiXCR, one entry per CDR3 protein. The profile covers hundreds of thousands of distinct CDR3 sequences, with about 15% appearing a single time and less than 15% taken by the ten largest. The specimen was blood. These receptors were taken from a man aged 18 to 30 with Graves' ophthalmopathy.

CDR3 residues: CASSRETSAIPSSYNEQFF. CDR3 DNA: TGTGCCAGCAGCCGCGAGACTAGCGCAATCCCGAGCTCCTACAATGAGCAGTTCTTC. V gene TRBV6-1 combines with J gene TRBJ2-1; 8 bases line up with TRBD2. J lost 0 bases, V lost 6 bases, and 16 bases had no gene match. Germline-derived CDR1 and CDR2 are MNHNS and SASEGT. CDR3 length equals 19 residues.

In this sample, this clonotype turned up many times. V and J are TRBV4-1 and TRBJ1-1; 8 nucleotides line up with TRBD1. Losses at the gene ends were 4 bases for V and 5 bases for J; bases not matched to a gene: 9. The germline gives CDR1 MGHRA, CDR2 YSYEKL. This CDR3 contains 15 residues. The CDR3 loop is CASSLTQTGGTEAFF. Here the CDR3 DNA reads TGCGCCAGCAGCCTGACTCAAACAGGGGGGACTGAAGCTTTCTTT.

There are many counts of this clonotype. This chain connects TRBV6-2 or TRBV6-3 to TRBJ2-5, with 10 bases identical to TRBD1. The CDR3 has 15 amino acids. The trim removed 5 bases at V and 4 bases at J, leaving 7 bases unmatched. Germline CDR1 MNHEY, CDR2 SVGEGT. The CDR3: CASSRDRGFGETQYF. In DNA form, the CDR3 reads TGTGCCAGCAGTAGGGACAGGGGATTTGGAGAGACCCAGTACTTC.

This clonotype was detected only a few times. V and J are TRBV29-1 and TRBJ2-3; D may be TRBD2 (5 bases). The germline gives CDR1 SQVTM, CDR2 ANQGSEA. CDR3 length: 12 residues. The V and J ends lost 6 bases and 1 base respectively, with 8 bases between them. CDR3 loop: CSVTRGTDTQYF. In DNA, the CDR3 is TGCAGCGTAACTAGGGGCACAGATACGCAGTATTTT.

This sequence joins TRBV15 and TRBJ2-1, with D unclear. The CDR3 has 14 amino acids. Germline assignment: CDR1 LNHNV and CDR2 YYDKDF (reference sequence). V was shortened by 0 bases and J by 8 bases, with 11 bases between the two germline ends. The CDR3 DNA follows: TGTGCCACCAGCAGAGATCTTCATAACGATGAGCAGTTCTTC. This encodes CATSRDLHNDEQFF.

This clonotype was counted only a few times. The chain links TRBV5-4 to TRBJ2-3, with D maybe TRBD2 (6 bases). V shed 3 bases and J shed 3 bases, with 14 bases lying between them. This CDR3 contains 15 residues. Germline values: CDR1 SGHNT, CDR2 YYREEE (reference sequence). DNA for the CDR3: TGTGCCAGCAGCTCTCGGGACTCACAAACAGATACGCAGTATTTT. This translates into CASSSRDSQTDTQYF.

The gene calls are TRBV4-1 and TRBJ2-2; the match to TRBD1 covers 12 bases. CDR1 is MGHRA, CDR2 YSYEKL, per germline. The CDR3 runs to 17 residues. V gave up 0 bases and J gave up 4 bases; unmatched junction bases: 3. The CDR3 here is CASSQERGQGATGELFF. The CDR3 DNA reads TGCGCCAGCAGCCAAGAAAGGGGACAGGGGGCCACCGGGGAGCTGTTTTTT.

This clonotype has a count of ten or more. This chain uses TRBV10-1 with TRBJ1-4; no definite D call. Germline lookup yields CDR1 WNHNN and CDR2 SYGVQD (reference sequence). Trimming pared 2 bases from V and 7 bases from J, leaving 8 bases between. The CDR3 has 13 amino acids. CDR3 in amino acids: CASSEARGEKLFF. The CDR3 coding sequence is TGCGCCAGCAGTGAGGCCCGCGGTGAAAAACTGTTTTTT.

The chain links TRBV4-1 to TRBJ2-1; D uncertain. V was cut by 0 bases and J by 8 bases, with 14 bases left in between. The CDR3 covers 15 residues. Germline CDR1 MGHRA, CDR2 YSYEKL. CDR3 nucleotide sequence: TGCGCCAGCAGCCAAGAAGAGGTCTTCCGGGATGAGCAGTTCTTC. This gives the protein CASSQEEVFRDEQFF.

This clonotype was found many times. The rearrangement joins TRBV12-5 to TRBJ2-1; 7 nucleotides match TRBD1. V shed 6 bases, J shed 3 bases, and the junction held 8 bases outside the gene matches. This CDR3 contains 15 residues. Germline V CDR1 and CDR2: LGHNT, FRNRAP. The CDR3 spells CASGLGTEIYNEQFF. In nucleotides, the CDR3 is TGTGCTAGTGGCCTCGGGACAGAAATCTACAATGAGCAGTTCTTC.

The chain links TRBV5-1 to TRBJ2-2, with D unclear. The germline CDR1 and CDR2 sequences are SGHRS and YFSETQ. The CDR3 contains 12 residues. V was shortened by 2 bases and J by 8 bases, with 7 bases between the two germline ends. The CDR3 is CASSFKEGELFF. The CDR3 bases are TGCGCCAGCAGCTTTAAGGAGGGGGAGCTGTTTTTT.

This clonotype was picked up many times. The chain recombines TRBV7-2 with TRBJ2-5, with 11 nucleotides matching TRBD2. The CDR3 is made up of 15 amino acids. Germline loops: CDR1 SGHTA, CDR2 FQGNSA. J gave up 3 bases and V 1 base, and 1 base lay outside the gene matches. The CDR3: CASSLDSGGEETQYF. The CDR3 nucleotides are TGTGCCAGCAGCTTAGATAGCGGGGGGGAAGAGACCCAGTACTTC.

This clonotype was recorded a few times. V gene TRBV6-4 combines with J gene TRBJ2-2; D is unresolved. V was trimmed by 0 bases and J by 0 bases, leaving 2 bases between them. CDR3 size: 14 residues. Germline lookup yields CDR1 MRHNA and CDR2 SNTAGT. CDR3 region: CASSDSTNTGELFF. The CDR3 DNA follows: TGTGCCAGCAGTGACTCGACGAACACCGGGGAGCTGTTTTTT.

This clonotype was counted ten times or more. The V and J genes are TRBV9 and TRBJ2-4, with D maybe TRBD1 (5 bases). V shed 0 bases and J shed 1 base, with 8 bases lying between them. This CDR3 is built from 15 residues. Germline-derived CDR1 and CDR2 are SGDLS and YYNGEE. CDR3 region: CASSVGGRAKNIQYF. The CDR3 coding sequence is TGTGCCAGCAGCGTAGGGGGCAGGGCCAAAAACATTCAGTACTTC.

The chain joins TRBV15 to TRBJ2-1, with 9 bases fitting TRBD2. The CDR3 has 14 amino acids. Germline V lookup: CDR1 LNHNV, CDR2 YYDKDF (reference sequence). V was clipped by 5 bases and J by 4 bases; unmatched bases: 3. CDR3 in DNA: TGTGCCACCAGCGAAGCGGGAGGTTACAATGAGCAGTTCTTC. This encodes CATSEAGGYNEQFF.

This clonotype was seen ten or more times. This chain uses TRBV6-1 with TRBJ2-1; tentatively, D is TRBD2 (6 bases). The V end was cut by 7 bases, the J end by 8 bases, with 12 bases between. CDR1 is MNHNS, CDR2 SASEGT, per germline. The CDR3 runs to 12 residues. The CDR3: CASNGGLDEQFF. CDR3 nucleotides: TGTGCCAGCAATGGAGGGTTGGATGAGCAGTTCTTC.

This clonotype has ten or more counts. This chain uses TRBV18 with TRBJ1-1; D remains unclear. V was clipped by 0 bases and J by 2 bases, with 7 bases between them. Germline V gene data show CDR1 as KGHSH and CDR2 as LQKENI. This CDR3 is built from 14 residues. CDR3 bases: TGTGCCAGCTCACCACCGAATCAAAACACTGAAGCTTTCTTT. This codes for CASSPPNQNTEAFF. Full variable domain (missing parts from reference TRBV18 and TRBJ1-1): NAGVMQNPRHLVRRRGQEARLRCSPMKGHSHVYWYRQLPEEGLKFMVYLQKENIIDESGMPKERFSAEFPKEGPSILRIQQVVRGDSAAYFCASSPPNQNTEAFFGQGTRLTVV.

This clonotype has ten or more counts. The chain combines TRBV12-3 or TRBV12-4 with TRBJ2-3; D is perhaps TRBD1 (6 bases). This CDR3 comprises 15 residues. Between the trimmed V and J ends, which lost 7 bases and 4 bases, there was a span of 18 bases. The CDR3 nucleotides read TGTGCCAGCACCTTTCAGGACAGACCGTCAGATACGCAGTATTTT. Translating gives CASTFQDRPSDTQYF.

This clonotype was observed many times. The chain combines TRBV19 with TRBJ1-1; D gene uncertain. The CDR3 loop spans 11 amino acids. Trimming pared 7 bases from V and 6 bases from J, leaving 9 bases between. Germline V gene lookup returns CDR1 LNHDA and CDR2 SQIVND (reference sequence). DNA of the CDR3: TGTGCCAGTACCCCTGGGTCTGAAGCTTTCTTT. It translates to CASTPGSEAFF. Drawing the rest from reference TRBV19 and TRBJ1-1, the complete variable domain is DGGITQSPKYLFRKEGQNVTLSCEQNLNHDAMYWYRQDPGQGLRLIYYSQIVNDFQKGDIAEGYSVSREKKESFPLTVTSAQKNPTAFYLCASTPGSEAFFGQGTRLTVV.

The table lists this clonotype with many counts. The rearrangement joins TRBV2 to TRBJ1-2; the D gene is possibly TRBD1 (6 bases). V lost 1 base and J lost 4, with 10 bases in between. Germline CDR1 reads SNHLY; CDR2 reads FYNNEI. The CDR3 has 14 residues. As DNA, the CDR3 is TGTGCCAGCAGTGAAGAACAGGGCGCCTATGGCTACACCTTC. Encoded protein: CASSEEQGAYGYTF.

There are many counts of this clonotype. The chain is built from TRBV27 and TRBJ2-3, with 8 bases lining up with TRBD2. This CDR3 region has 14 residues. Looked up from germline, CDR1 is MNHEY and CDR2 is SMNVEV (reference sequence). V trimming: 4 bases; J trimming: 3 bases; junction bases outside the gene matches: 3. CDR3 sequence reads: CASSWGLDTDTQYF. The CDR3 DNA sequence: TGTGCCAGCAGTTGGGGACTAGATACAGATACGCAGTATTTT.

This clonotype was detected ten times or more. The chain carries TRBV20-1 and TRBJ2-7; 9 bases agree with TRBD1. The CDR3 consists of 15 residues. V trimming: 6 bases; J trimming: 5 bases; junction bases outside the gene matches: 14. Germline V CDR1 and CDR2: DFQATT, SNEGSKA (reference sequence). The DNA of the CDR3 is TGCAGTGCGCGACACCGGGACAGGGAACCCCACGAGCAGTACTTC. Protein sequence: CSARHRDREPHEQYF.

This rearrangement joins TRBV14 to TRBJ1-6; 8 bases align to TRBD1. There are 15 residues in the CDR3. Germline V gives CDR1 SGHDN, CDR2 FVKESK. The trim removed 1 base at V and 7 bases at J, leaving 3 bases unmatched. CDR3 sequence (DNA): TGTGCCAGCAGCCAAGCGACAGGGGTGAATTCACCCCTCCACTTT. This gives the protein CASSQATGVNSPLHF.

This clonotype was counted ten times or more. The rearrangement links TRBV3-1 to TRBJ2-7, with 11 bases that match TRBD1. The V gene's germline CDR1 is LGHDT and CDR2 YNNKEL (reference sequence). The CDR3 is 15 amino acids. The V segment lost 1 base and the J segment 3 bases; nucleotides outside the gene matches: 2. CDR3 sequence: CASSQAGQGVYEQYF. The CDR3 DNA is TGTGCCAGCAGCCAAGCGGGACAGGGGGTCTACGAGCAGTACTTC.

Worth noting for this clonotype: Being one base from a much bigger clone, this may be a read error. CDR3 nucleotide sequence: TGTGACTGGAGTGAGACTAACTATGGCTACACCTTC. Protein product: CDWSETNYGYTF. This chain connects TRBV30 to TRBJ1-2; D is ambiguous. The length of the CDR3 is 12 residues. Per germline, CDR1 GTSNPN and CDR2 SVGIG (reference sequence).